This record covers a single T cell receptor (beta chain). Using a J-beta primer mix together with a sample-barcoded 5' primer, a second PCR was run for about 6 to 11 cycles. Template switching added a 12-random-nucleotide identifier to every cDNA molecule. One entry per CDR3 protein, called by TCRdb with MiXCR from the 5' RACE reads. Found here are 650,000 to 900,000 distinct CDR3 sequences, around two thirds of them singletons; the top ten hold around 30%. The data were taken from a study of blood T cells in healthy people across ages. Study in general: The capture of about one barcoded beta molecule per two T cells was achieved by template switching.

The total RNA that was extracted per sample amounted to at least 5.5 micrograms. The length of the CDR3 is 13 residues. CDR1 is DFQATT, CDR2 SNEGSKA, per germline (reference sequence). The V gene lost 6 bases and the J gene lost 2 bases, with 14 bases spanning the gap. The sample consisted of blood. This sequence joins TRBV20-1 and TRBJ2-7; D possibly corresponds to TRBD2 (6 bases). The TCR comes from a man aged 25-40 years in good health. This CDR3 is CSAWGLNPYEQYF. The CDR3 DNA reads TGCAGTGCGTGGGGACTGAATCCCTACGAGCAGTACTTC.